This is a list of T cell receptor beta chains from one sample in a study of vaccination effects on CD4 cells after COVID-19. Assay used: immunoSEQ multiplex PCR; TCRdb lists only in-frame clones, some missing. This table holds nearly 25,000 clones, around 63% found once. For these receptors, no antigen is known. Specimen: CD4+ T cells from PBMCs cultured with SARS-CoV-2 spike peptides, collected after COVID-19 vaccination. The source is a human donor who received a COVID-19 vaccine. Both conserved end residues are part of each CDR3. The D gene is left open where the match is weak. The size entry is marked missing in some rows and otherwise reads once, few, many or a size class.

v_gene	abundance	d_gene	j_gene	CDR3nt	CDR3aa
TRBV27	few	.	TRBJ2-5	TGTGCCAGCAGTTCCGCGGGGGAGACCCAGTACTTC	CASSSAGETQYF
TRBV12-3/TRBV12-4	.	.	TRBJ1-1	TGTGCCAGGCCCAGCGGCCCGGGGACTGAAGCTTTCTTT	CARPSGPGTEAFF
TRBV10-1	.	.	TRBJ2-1	TGCGCCAGCAGTGAATCGGGAAGTTACAATGAGCAGTTCTTC	CASSESGSYNEQFF
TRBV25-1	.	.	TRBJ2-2	TGTGCCACCCCCTCCCCGAACACCGGGGAGCTGTTTTTT	CATPSPNTGELFF
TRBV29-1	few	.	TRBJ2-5	TGCAGCGGTAGTGGAACTAGTCTGGAGACCCAGTACTTC	CSGSGTSLETQYF
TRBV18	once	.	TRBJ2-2	TGTGCCAGCTCACCACCTTCCAGGGCGAACACCGGGGAGCTGTTTTTT	CASSPPSRANTGELFF
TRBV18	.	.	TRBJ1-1	TGTGCCAGCTCACCACCGGTTTTGAACACTGAAGCTTTCTTT	CASSPPVLNTEAFF
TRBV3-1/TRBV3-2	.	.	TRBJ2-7	TGTGCCAGCAGCCTAGGGTCGGTCGACCCCGAGCAGTACTTC	CASSLGSVDPEQYF
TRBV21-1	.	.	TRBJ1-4	TGTGCCAGCAGCAAAGGGACAGGGGCAACTAATGAAAAACTGTTTTTT	CASSKGTGATNEKLFF
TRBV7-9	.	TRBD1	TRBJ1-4	TGTGCCAGCAGCTTGTATACCGGGACAGGGAATGAAAAACTGTTTTTT	CASSLYTGTGNEKLFF
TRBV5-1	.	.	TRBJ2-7	TGCGCCAGCAGCCCCGGAGTGAGGGCCGGGTACGAGCAGTACTTC	CASSPGVRAGYEQYF
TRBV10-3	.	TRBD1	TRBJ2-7	TGTGCCACCGAAGAGACAGGGGACGAGCAGTACTTC	CATEETGDEQYF
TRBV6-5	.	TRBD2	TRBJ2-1	TGTGCCAGCACCCCGGGGCCGGGGAGGGCCCATGAGCAGTTCTTC	CASTPGPGRAHEQFF
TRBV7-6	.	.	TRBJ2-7	TGTGCCAGCAGCGAGGACATCGGAAGAGAGCAGTACTTC	CASSEDIGREQYF
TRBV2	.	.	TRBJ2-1	TGTGCCAGCAGTGACCTCCGAACGGGGAATGAGCAGTTCTTC	CASSDLRTGNEQFF
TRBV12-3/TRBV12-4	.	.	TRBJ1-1	TGTGCCAGCAGCCCCTTTGGGGACACTGAAGCTTTCTTT	CASSPFGDTEAFF
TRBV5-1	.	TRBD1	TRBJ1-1	TGCGCCAGCAGCTTTGGAGACAGGGGGCTTTTTGAAGCTTTCTTT	CASSFGDRGLFEAFF
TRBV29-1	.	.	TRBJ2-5	TGCAGCGTTGAAGGGGGGGCCGGTTGGGAGACCCAGTACTTC	CSVEGGAGWETQYF
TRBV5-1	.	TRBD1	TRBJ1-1	TGCGCCAGCAGCTTGGAGGCAGGGGGCACTGAAGCTTTCTTT	CASSLEAGGTEAFF
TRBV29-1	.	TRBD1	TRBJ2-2	TGCAGCGTTGAAAATCCCGGGACAGCCGGGGAGCTGTTTTTT	CSVENPGTAGELFF
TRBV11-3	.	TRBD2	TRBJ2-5	TGTGCCAGCAGCTTAGATGGGCCTAGCGGGGGGCAAGAGACCCAGTACTTC	CASSLDGPSGGQETQYF
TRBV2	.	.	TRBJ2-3	TGTGCCAGCAGTGAAATGGGGACAGATACGCAGTATTTT	CASSEMGTDTQYF
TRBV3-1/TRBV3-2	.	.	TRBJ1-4	TGTGCCAGCAGCCTGCTACCGGGACAACTAGCCGAAAAACTGTTTTTT	CASSLLPGQLAEKLFF
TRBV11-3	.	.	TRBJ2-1	TGTGCCAGCAGCAAACAGGGTAGATCCCTCAATGAGCAGTTCTTC	CASSKQGRSLNEQFF
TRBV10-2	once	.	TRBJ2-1	TGCGCCAGCAGTGAGTCGGCACAGGAAACCGCCTACAATGAGCAGTTCTTC	CASSESAQETAYNEQFF
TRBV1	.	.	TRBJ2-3	TGCACCAGCAGCCAAGAATGGACTAGCGGGGATAAAGATACGCAGTATTTT	CTSSQEWTSGDKDTQYF
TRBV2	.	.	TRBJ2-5	TGTGCCAGCAGTGGGGGGATCGGGACCCAGTACTTC	CASSGGIGTQYF
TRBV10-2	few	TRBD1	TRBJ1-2	TGCGCCAGCAGTGAATCCTGGGGACAGGGCGGAGGCTACACCTTC	CASSESWGQGGGYTF
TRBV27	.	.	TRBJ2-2	TGTGCCAGCAGTACCTCAACTAGGAACACCGGGGAGCTGTTTTTT	CASSTSTRNTGELFF
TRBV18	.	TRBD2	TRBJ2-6	TGTGCCAGCTCACCACTACTTTCTAGCGGGGGGAGCTCTGGGGCCAACGTCCTGACTTTC	CASSPLLSSGGSSGANVLTF